This TCR beta chain originates from a study of blood T cell repertoires in COVID-19. Study in general: Some COVID-19 samples were acute and others convalescent; all came from the United States, Italy and Spain. PBMCs, B-cell-depleted T cells, or T cells provided the cDNA or gDNA that made up the material.

In the study's own analysis: Nucleated cell counts were estimated from reference gene primer amplification. The method was immunoSEQ multiplex PCR; TCRdb's version includes in-frame clones alone and lacks a portion of them. D and trimming were read from the DNA, whereas the V and J calls and clone size are those reported in that table. The sample gives under 500,000 clones, approximately 90% of which show up once; 4% to 5.5% is in the top ten. Germline V gene data show CDR1 as MNHEY and CDR2 as SVGAGI. V lost 7 bases, J lost 4 bases, and 6 bases stayed unmatched. This CDR3 region has 14 residues. This clone showed up just once.

This receptor was obtained from a woman aged 25 to 45 with acute or convalescent COVID-19. Sequenced: peripheral blood. The chain combines TRBV6-5 with TRBJ2-3, with 9 bases identical to TRBD1. The CDR3 protein is CASTPGQGSDTQYF. DNA for the CDR3: TGTGCCAGCACCCCGGGACAGGGTTCAGATACGCAGTATTTT.